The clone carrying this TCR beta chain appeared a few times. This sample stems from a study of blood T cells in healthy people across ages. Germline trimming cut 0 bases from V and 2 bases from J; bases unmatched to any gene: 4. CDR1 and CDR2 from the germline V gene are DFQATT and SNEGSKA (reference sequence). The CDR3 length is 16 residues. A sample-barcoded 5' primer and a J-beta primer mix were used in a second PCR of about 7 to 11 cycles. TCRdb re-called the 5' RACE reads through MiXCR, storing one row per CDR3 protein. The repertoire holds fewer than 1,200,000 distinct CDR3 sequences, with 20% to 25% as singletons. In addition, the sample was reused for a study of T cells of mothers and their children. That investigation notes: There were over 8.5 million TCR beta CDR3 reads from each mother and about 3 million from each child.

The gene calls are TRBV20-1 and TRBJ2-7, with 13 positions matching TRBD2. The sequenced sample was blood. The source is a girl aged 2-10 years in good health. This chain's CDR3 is CSARDPGLAGTYEQYF. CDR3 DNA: TGCAGTGCTAGAGACCCGGGACTAGCGGGGACCTACGAGCAGTACTTC.